The T cell receptor (beta chain) under discussion was sequenced for a study of T-cell memory formation after mild COVID-19. Study context: Largely, TCR clusters stayed within a single donor.

As concerns this clonotype: Its antigen remains unidentified.

TCRdb passed the 5' RACE reads through MiXCR, listing each CDR3 protein once. This sample has roughly 120,000 distinct CDR3 sequences, with approximately 15% found just once. Notes on the study in general: Mostly located in CM and EM were contracting CD4+ clones, with contracting CD8+ clones located in EMRA. Clones that contracted from day 15 to 85 had balanced CD4/CD8; later expanders were CD4+ biased. Some SARS-CoV-2-responding clones were already detected in memory before infection.

The clonotype comes from an adult woman who had mild COVID-19 (a few samples of this study predate the infection). Cell type and time point are not known. Material: PBMCs or a T cell subset sorted from them (not recorded which).

For the CDR3, the DNA is TGCGCCAGCAGCCAAGACCCAGGATACTACGAGCAGTACTTC. As protein: CASSQDPGYYEQYF. This chain joins TRBV4-3 and TRBJ2-7; D gene unclear. CDR1 and CDR2 from the germline V gene are LGHNA and YSLEER. The CDR3 length is 14 residues. Trimming removed 0 bases from V and 3 bases from J, with 9 bases in between.